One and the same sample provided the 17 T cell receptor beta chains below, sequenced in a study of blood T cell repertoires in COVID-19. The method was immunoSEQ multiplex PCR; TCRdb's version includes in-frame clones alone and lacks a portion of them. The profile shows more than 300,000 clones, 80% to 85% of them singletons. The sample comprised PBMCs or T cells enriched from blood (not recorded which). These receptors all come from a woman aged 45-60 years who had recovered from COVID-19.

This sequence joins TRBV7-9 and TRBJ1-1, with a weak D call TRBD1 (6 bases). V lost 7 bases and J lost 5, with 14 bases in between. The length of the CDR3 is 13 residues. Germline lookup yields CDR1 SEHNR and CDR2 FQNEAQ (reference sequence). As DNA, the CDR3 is TGTGCCAGCAAGCAGGGGTTGGATACTGAAGCTTTCTTT. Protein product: CASKQGLDTEAFF.

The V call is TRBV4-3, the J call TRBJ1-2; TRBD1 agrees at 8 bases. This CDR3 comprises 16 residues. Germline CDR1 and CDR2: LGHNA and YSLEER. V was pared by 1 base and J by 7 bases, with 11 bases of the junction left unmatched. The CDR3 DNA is TGCGCCAGCAGCCAAGGGAGAGGACAGGGCGTGGGTGGCTACACCTTC. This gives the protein CASSQGRGQGVGGYTF.

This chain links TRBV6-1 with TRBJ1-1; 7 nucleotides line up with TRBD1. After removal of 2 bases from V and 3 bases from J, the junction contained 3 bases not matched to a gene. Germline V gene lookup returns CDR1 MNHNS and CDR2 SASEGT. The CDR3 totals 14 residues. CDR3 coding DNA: TGTGCCAGCAGTGAATTCCAGGGGGACACTGAAGCTTTCTTT. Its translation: CASSEFQGDTEAFF.

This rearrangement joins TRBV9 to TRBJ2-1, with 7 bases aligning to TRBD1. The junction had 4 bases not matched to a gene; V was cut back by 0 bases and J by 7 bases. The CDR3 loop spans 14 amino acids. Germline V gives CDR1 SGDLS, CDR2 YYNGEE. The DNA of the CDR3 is TGTGCCAGCAGCGTAGGACAGGGCGTGAATGAGCAGTTCTTC. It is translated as CASSVGQGVNEQFF.

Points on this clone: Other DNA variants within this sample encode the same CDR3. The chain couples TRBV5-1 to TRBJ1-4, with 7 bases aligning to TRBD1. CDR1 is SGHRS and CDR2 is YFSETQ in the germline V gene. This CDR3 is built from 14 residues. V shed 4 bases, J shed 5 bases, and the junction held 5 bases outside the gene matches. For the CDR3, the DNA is TGCGCCAGCAGCCTAGGGACAGTGAATGAAAAACTGTTTTTT. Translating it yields CASSLGTVNEKLFF.

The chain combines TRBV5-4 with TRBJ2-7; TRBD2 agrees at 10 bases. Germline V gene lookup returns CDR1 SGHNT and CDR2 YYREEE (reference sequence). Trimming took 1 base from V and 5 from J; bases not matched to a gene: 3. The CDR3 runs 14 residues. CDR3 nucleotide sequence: TGTGCCAGCAGCTTGACTAGCGGGACCCACGAGCAGTACTTC. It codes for CASSLTSGTHEQYF.

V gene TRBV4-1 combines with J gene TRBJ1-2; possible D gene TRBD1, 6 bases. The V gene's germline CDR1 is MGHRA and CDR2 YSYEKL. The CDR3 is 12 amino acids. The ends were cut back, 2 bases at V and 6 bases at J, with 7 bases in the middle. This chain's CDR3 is CASSQSGDGYTF. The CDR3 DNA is TGCGCCAGCAGCCAATCAGGGGATGGCTACACCTTC.

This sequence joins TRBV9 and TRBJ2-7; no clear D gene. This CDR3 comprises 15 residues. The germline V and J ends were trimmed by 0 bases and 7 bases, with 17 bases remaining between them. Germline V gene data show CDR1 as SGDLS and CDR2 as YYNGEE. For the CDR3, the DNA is TGTGCCAGCAGCGTAGGTGCCTCAGGTTCCTGGGAGCAGTACTTC. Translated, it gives CASSVGASGSWEQYF. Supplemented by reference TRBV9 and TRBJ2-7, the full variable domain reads DSGVTQTPKHLITATGQRVTLRCSPRSGDLSVYWYQQSLDQGLQFLIQYYNGEERAKGNILERFSAQQFPDLHSELNLSSLELGDSALYFCASSVGASGSWEQYFGPGTRLTVT.

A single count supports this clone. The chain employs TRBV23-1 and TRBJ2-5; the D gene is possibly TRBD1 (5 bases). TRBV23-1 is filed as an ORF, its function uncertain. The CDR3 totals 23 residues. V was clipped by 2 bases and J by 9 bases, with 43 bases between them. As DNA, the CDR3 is TGCGCCAGCAGTCAAGATGGCAGCACATCGGTCTCTCTCCTCTTCCCGCGCCAAGGGGCCCAGTACTTC. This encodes CASSQDGSTSVSLLFPRQGAQYF.

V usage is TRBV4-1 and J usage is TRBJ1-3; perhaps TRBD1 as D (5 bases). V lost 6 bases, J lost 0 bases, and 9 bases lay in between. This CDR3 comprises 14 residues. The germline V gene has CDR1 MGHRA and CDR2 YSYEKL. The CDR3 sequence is CASRQAGSGNTIYF. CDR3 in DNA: TGCGCCAGCAGACAGGCCGGCTCTGGAAACACCATATATTTT.

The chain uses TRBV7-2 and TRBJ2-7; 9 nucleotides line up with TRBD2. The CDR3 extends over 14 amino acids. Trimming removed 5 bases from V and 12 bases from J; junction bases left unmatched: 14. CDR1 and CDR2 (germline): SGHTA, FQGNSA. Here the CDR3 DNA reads TGTGCCAGCAGCACCTCTAGCGGGACCACCAGCAGGTACTTC. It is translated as CASSTSSGTTSRYF.

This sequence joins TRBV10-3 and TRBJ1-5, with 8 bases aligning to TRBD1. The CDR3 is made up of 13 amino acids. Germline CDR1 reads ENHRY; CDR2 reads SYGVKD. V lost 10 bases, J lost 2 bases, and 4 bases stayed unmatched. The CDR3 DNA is TGTGCCACGACAGGGGATGGCAATCAGCCCCAGCATTTT. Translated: CATTGDGNQPQHF.

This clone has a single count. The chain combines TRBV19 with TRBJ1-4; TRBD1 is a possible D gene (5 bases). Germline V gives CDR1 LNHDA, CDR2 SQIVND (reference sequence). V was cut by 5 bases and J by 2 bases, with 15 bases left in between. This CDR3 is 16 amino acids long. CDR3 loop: CASSLNGRVTNEKLFF. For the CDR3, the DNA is TGTGCCAGTAGTTTAAACGGCAGGGTGACTAATGAAAAACTGTTTTTT.

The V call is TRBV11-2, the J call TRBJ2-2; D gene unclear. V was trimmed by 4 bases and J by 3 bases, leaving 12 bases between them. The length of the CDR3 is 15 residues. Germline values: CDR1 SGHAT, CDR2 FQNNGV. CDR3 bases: TGTGCCAGCAGCTGGGTTGGGCACTACACCGGGGAGCTGTTTTTT. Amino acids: CASSWVGHYTGELFF.

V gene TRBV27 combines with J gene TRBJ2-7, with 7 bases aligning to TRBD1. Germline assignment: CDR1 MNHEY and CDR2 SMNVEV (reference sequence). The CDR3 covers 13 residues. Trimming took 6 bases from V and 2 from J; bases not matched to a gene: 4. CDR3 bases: TGTGCCAGCAGGGGACAGTCCGCCTACGAGCAGTACTTC. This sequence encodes CASRGQSAYEQYF.

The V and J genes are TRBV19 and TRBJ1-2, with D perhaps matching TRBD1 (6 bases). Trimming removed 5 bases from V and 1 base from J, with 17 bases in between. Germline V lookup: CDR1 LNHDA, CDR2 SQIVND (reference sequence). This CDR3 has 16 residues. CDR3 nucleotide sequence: TGTGCCAGTAGTCCTAGGAACTCACAGGGTAACTATGGCTACACCTTC. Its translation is CASSPRNSQGNYGYTF.

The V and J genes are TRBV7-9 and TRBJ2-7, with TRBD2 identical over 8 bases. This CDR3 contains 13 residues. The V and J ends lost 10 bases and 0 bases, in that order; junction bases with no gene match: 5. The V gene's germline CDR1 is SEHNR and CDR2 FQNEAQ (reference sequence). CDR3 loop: CATGGLISYEQYF. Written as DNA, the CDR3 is TGTGCCACGGGAGGGCTCATCTCCTACGAGCAGTACTTC.